This T cell receptor (beta chain) originates from a study of spatial heterogeneity in lung cancer. The sample holds a few counts of this clonotype. Described time point: blood at routine non-recurrence follow-up after resection. Unsorted samples of tumor, nontumor lung or frozen PBMC had their whole RNA sequenced. CDR3 size: 14 residues. V lost 0 bases, J lost 8 bases, and 11 bases lay in between. Germline assignment: CDR1 MNHEY and CDR2 SVGAGI. From the 5' RACE reads, TCRdb called clonotypes with MiXCR, one entry per CDR3 protein. Of about 30,000 distinct CDR3 sequences listed, under 7% are singletons.

The material was PBMCs, obtained at follow-up. The sequence was obtained from a male donor with early-stage non-small cell lung cancer. The chain is built from TRBV6-5 and TRBJ2-1; TRBD1 might be the D (5 bases). Here the CDR3 DNA reads TGTGCCAGCAGTTACTCTGACAGTCTGCATGAGCAGTTCTTC. It yields the protein CASSYSDSLHEQFF.